This T cell receptor (beta chain) was retrieved from a study of OX40 agonist ivuxolimab in advanced cancers. Study overall: Patients with hepatocellular carcinoma, melanoma, renal cell or head and neck cancer made up the dose-escalation patients. At under 85% male, the cohort had a mean age of roughly 60 years, ranging from roughly 20 to 85.

The protocol was immunoSEQ multiplex PCR, while the TCRdb copy is restricted to in-frame clones and leaves out a portion. The profile shows approximately 44,000 clones, approximately 86% of them singletons. The CDR3 has 14 amino acids. Deletions cut 3 bases from V and 5 bases from J, with 14 bases between. Germline values: CDR1 MDHEN, CDR2 SYDVKM. The input for sequencing was CD4+ or CD8+ T cells sorted from blood, taken in a trial of the OX40 agonist ivuxolimab. The chain recombines TRBV28 with TRBJ2-7, with D tentatively TRBD2 (6 bases). This clonotype was obtained from an adult with an advanced solid tumor such as melanoma, head and neck, liver or kidney cancer. Here the CDR3 DNA reads TGTGCCAGCAGTTTGGAGGGACTTAACCACGAGCAGTACTTC. This codes for CASSLEGLNHEQYF. The whole variable domain, filled in from reference TRBV28 and TRBJ2-7, reads DVKVTQSSRYLVKRTGEKVFLECVQDMDHENMFWYRQDPGLGLRLIYFSYDVKMKEKGDIPEGYSVSREKKERFSLILESASTNQTSMYLCASSLEGLNHEQYFGPGTRLTVT.